These 28 T cell receptor beta chains came from one sample sequenced in a study of shared clonotypes between healthy human individuals. Using immunoSEQ multiplex PCR, the repertoire was profiled, and TCRdb retains in-frame clones only, with some absent. This sample has 530,000 or so clones, with almost 80% found just once. Sequencing was carried out using PBMCs. The receptors shown here come from a woman between 40 and 55 years old in good health. Some clones in this sample may be carry-over from other donors' samples.

This chain joins TRBV11-2 and TRBJ2-7; D could derive from TRBD1 or TRBD2 (5 bases each). There are 13 residues in the CDR3. V dropped 5 bases and J dropped 3 bases, with 11 bases sitting between them. CDR1 and CDR2 (germline): SGHAT, FQNNGV. The CDR3 here is CASSPGPNYEQYF. The CDR3 DNA reads as TGTGCCAGCAGCCCGGGACCCAACTACGAGCAGTACTTC.

This clone was seen once. This sequence joins TRBV9 and TRBJ2-2; 7 bases match TRBD2. The trim removed 3 bases at V and 1 base at J, leaving 3 bases unmatched. Germline loops: CDR1 SGDLS, CDR2 YYNGEE. The CDR3 is made up of 15 amino acids. The CDR3 DNA is TGTGCCAGCAGCGCCGGGGGGTTGAACACCGGGGAGCTGTTTTTT. Its translation: CASSAGGLNTGELFF.

The chain has TRBV4-2 and TRBJ2-5; D remains ambiguous. CDR3 length equals 13 residues. CDR1 is LGHNA and CDR2 is YNFKEQ in the germline V gene. V was cut by 0 bases and J by 7 bases, with 9 bases left in between. DNA of the CDR3: TGTGCCAGCAGCCAAGATGAGCCGGGGACCCAGTACTTC. Amino acid sequence: CASSQDEPGTQYF.

This clone was picked up a small number of times. The chain recombines TRBV7-2 with TRBJ1-1; no reliable D call. The V end was cut by 5 bases, the J end by 7 bases, with 14 bases between. This CDR3 contains 13 residues. In germline, CDR1 is SGHTA, CDR2 FQGNSA. As DNA, the CDR3 is TGTGCCAGCAGCCTTGGGGTAGCTGGTGAAGCTTTCTTT. Protein product: CASSLGVAGEAFF.

V usage is TRBV19 and J usage is TRBJ2-3; D call uncertain. Germline values: CDR1 LNHDA, CDR2 SQIVND (reference sequence). V shed 6 bases and J shed 2 bases, with 15 bases lying between them. There are 15 residues in the CDR3. The DNA of the CDR3 is TGTGCCAGTAGCTCTCGCGAACGGTCCACAGATACGCAGTATTTT. Protein product: CASSSRERSTDTQYF.

V usage is TRBV2 and J usage is TRBJ2-2, with D uncertain. Germline-derived CDR1 and CDR2 are SNHLY and FYNNEI. This CDR3 spans 16 amino acids. Trimming removed 3 bases at V and 2 bases at J, with 13 bases between. CDR3 amino acids: CASSDKAIRNTGELFF. In DNA form, the CDR3 reads TGTGCCAGCAGTGATAAGGCTATCCGCAACACCGGGGAGCTGTTTTTT.

The gene calls are TRBV30 and TRBJ1-3, with D perhaps TRBD1 (6 bases). Germline V CDR1 and CDR2: GTSNPN, SVGIG (reference sequence). CDR3 length equals 16 residues. Trimming took 0 bases from V and 0 from J, leaving 12 bases between them. The CDR3 region is CAWSVPGGHSGNTIYF. In DNA, the CDR3 is TGTGCCTGGAGTGTACCTGGGGGACACTCTGGAAACACCATATATTTT. Combining the CDR3 with reference TRBV30 and TRBJ1-3 gives the whole variable domain SQTIHQWPATLVQPVGSPLSLECTVEGTSNPNLYWYRQAAGRGLQLLFYSVGIGQISSEVPQNLSASRPQDRQFILSSKKLLLSDSGFYLCAWSVPGGHSGNTIYFGEGSWLTVV.

The J gene is TRBJ1-1, the V gene TRBV6-1; D is perhaps TRBD1 (5 bases). The ends were cut back, 3 bases at V and 5 bases at J, with 10 bases in the middle. Germline CDR1 and CDR2: MNHNS and SASEGT. The CDR3 has 13 residues. CDR3 region: CASSDFRGTEAFF. CDR3 in DNA: TGTGCCAGCAGTGATTTTCGGGGGACTGAAGCTTTCTTT.

This chain connects TRBV11-2 to TRBJ2-3, with TRBD2 identical over 9 bases. CDR1 and CDR2 from the germline V gene are SGHAT and FQNNGV. V shed 6 bases, J shed 1 base, and the junction held 17 bases outside the gene matches. The length of the CDR3 is 19 residues. CDR3 DNA: TGTGCCAGCAGAACTATTCGGGCTAGCGGGAAAACAGGCACAGATACGCAGTATTTT. Translated, it gives CASRTIRASGKTGTDTQYF.

The rearrangement uses TRBV6-1 and TRBJ2-7; D is unclear. Trimming cost V 6 bases and J 0 bases, with 15 bases left between them. This CDR3 is 15 amino acids long. From germline, CDR1 is MNHNS and CDR2 SASEGT. The CDR3 is CASSHPGHPSYEQYF. In nucleotides, the CDR3 is TGTGCCAGCAGCCACCCGGGCCATCCCTCCTACGAGCAGTACTTC.

The chain uses TRBV7-9 and TRBJ2-4, with a tentative D call TRBD2 (5 bases). This CDR3 contains 13 residues. Trimming pared 4 bases from V and 9 bases from J, leaving 13 bases between. CDR1 is SEHNR, CDR2 FQNEAQ, per germline (reference sequence). CDR3 protein: CASSSRGLSIQYF. DNA of the CDR3: TGTGCCAGCAGCTCCCGCGGGTTGAGCATTCAGTACTTC. Full variable domain (missing parts from reference TRBV7-9 and TRBJ2-4): DTGVSQNPRHKITKRGQNVTFRCDPISEHNRLYWYRQTLGQGPEFLTYFQNEAQLEKSRLLSDRFSAERPKGSFSTLEIQRTEQGDSAMYLCASSSRGLSIQYFGAGTRLSVL.

This rearrangement joins TRBV13 to TRBJ2-3, with a tentative D call TRBD1 (6 bases). Trimming shortened V by 5 bases and J by 2 bases, and 11 bases separated the two germline ends. CDR3 length equals 14 residues. The germline CDR1 and CDR2 sequences are PRHDT and FYEKMQ (reference sequence). The CDR3 nucleotides read TGTGCCAGCAGCCCTGACAGGAACACAGATACGCAGTATTTT. Translated: CASSPDRNTDTQYF.

The chain couples TRBV19 to TRBJ1-6; D may be TRBD1 (5 bases). With 5 bases removed from V and 13 bases from J, the gap between germline ends came to 18 bases. Per the germline V gene, CDR1 is LNHDA and CDR2 is SQIVND (reference sequence). The length of the CDR3 is 14 residues. This CDR3 is CASSVSLRDYPLHF. CDR3 DNA sequence: TGTGCCAGTAGTGTATCACTCCGGGACTACCCCCTCCACTTT.

V usage is TRBV2 and J usage is TRBJ1-5; D might be TRBD1 (5 bases). The CDR3 has 13 residues. V was cut by 6 bases and J by 2 bases, with 8 bases left in between. Germline CDR1 is SNHLY and CDR2 is FYNNEI. The CDR3 here is CASRGDGNQPQHF. In DNA form, the CDR3 reads TGTGCCAGCAGAGGGGACGGCAATCAGCCCCAGCATTTT.

The gene calls are TRBV21-1 and TRBJ1-4. TRBV21-1 is marked as a pseudogene. This CDR3 comprises 12 residues. For the CDR3, the DNA is TGTGCCAGCACGATGGAGGGAGGTGAACTGTTTTTT. Its protein product is CASTMEGGELFF.

The V gene is TRBV28, the J gene TRBJ2-2, with TRBD2 matching 8 bases. CDR3 length equals 13 residues. Germline V CDR1 and CDR2: MDHEN, SYDVKM. The ends lost 8 bases at V and 7 bases at J; junction bases unmatched: 6. The CDR3 loop reads CASAGGGRGELFF. The CDR3 nucleotides are TGTGCCAGCGCCGGGGGGGGGCGCGGGGAGCTGTTTTTT.

The gene calls are TRBV30 and TRBJ2-1; D is ambiguous. CDR1 is GTSNPN, CDR2 SVGIG, per germline (reference sequence). The CDR3 covers 12 residues. V was shortened by 1 base and J by 3 bases, with 4 bases between the two germline ends. This chain's CDR3 is CAWSANYNEQFF. CDR3 nucleotides: TGTGCCTGGAGTGCTAACTACAATGAGCAGTTCTTC.

The rearrangement links TRBV7-2 to TRBJ2-5; D unclear. The CDR3 runs 13 residues. Per germline, CDR1 SGHTA and CDR2 FQGNSA. Trimming shortened V by 5 bases and J by 1 base, and 8 bases separated the two germline ends. The DNA of the CDR3 is TGTGCCAGCAGCCCGGGCCCCCAAGAGACCCAGTACTTC. Its translation: CASSPGPQETQYF. The full variable domain, completed using reference TRBV7-2 and TRBJ2-5, is GAGVSQSPSNKVTEKGKDVELRCDPISGHTALYWYRQSLGQGLEFLIYFQGNSAPDKSGLPSDRFSAERTGGSVSTLTIQRTQQEDSAVYLCASSPGPQETQYFGPGTRLLVL.

This chain joins TRBV15 and TRBJ2-6, with unresolved D. The germline V gene has CDR1 LNHNV and CDR2 YYDKDF (reference sequence). Trimming pared 1 base from V and 0 bases from J, leaving 10 bases between. CDR3 size: 17 residues. CDR3: CATSRVLEGSGANVLTF. Written as DNA, the CDR3 is TGTGCCACCAGCAGAGTCCTCGAAGGCTCTGGGGCCAACGTCCTGACTTTC.

The chain carries TRBV11-2 and TRBJ1-5; TRBD1 might be the D (5 bases). The germline V gene has CDR1 SGHAT and CDR2 FQNNGV. V lost 1 base to trimming and J lost 3 bases, with 13 bases between them. CDR3 size: 16 residues. CDR3 nucleotide sequence: TGTGCCAGCAGCTTAGCGAGGGGTGTGGACAATCAGCCCCAGCATTTT. Protein: CASSLARGVDNQPQHF.

The rearrangement links TRBV7-2 to TRBJ1-2; tentatively, D is TRBD1 (5 bases). Germline lookup yields CDR1 SGHTA and CDR2 FQGNSA. Trimming shortened V by 2 bases and J by 2 bases, and 6 bases separated the two germline ends. The CDR3 totals 13 residues. CDR3 residues: CASSLRQNYGYTF. As DNA, the CDR3 is TGTGCCAGCAGCTTAAGACAGAACTATGGCTACACCTTC.

The chain is built from TRBV6-6 and TRBJ2-1; unclear D gene. V lost 5 bases to trimming and J lost 1 base, with 6 bases between them. The CDR3 contains 13 residues. Germline V lookup: CDR1 MNHNY, CDR2 SVGAGI (reference sequence). The CDR3 DNA follows: TGTGCCAGCAGTCCGTTATCCTACAATGAGCAGTTCTTC. This encodes CASSPLSYNEQFF.

This chain's CDR3 is CASTSPPTYNEQFF. CDR3 bases: TGTGCCAGCACTAGCCCGCCTACATACAATGAGCAGTTCTTC. V and J are TRBV27 and TRBJ2-1, with D possibly TRBD2 on 5 matching bases. The V end was cut by 7 bases, the J end by 4 bases, with 14 bases between. The CDR3 contains 14 residues. Germline CDR1 MNHEY, CDR2 SMNVEV (reference sequence).

The chain carries TRBV7-8 and TRBJ1-4; D is uncertain. This CDR3 has 14 residues. V lost 5 bases, J lost 8 bases, and 15 bases lay in between. Germline CDR1 reads SGHVS; CDR2 reads FQNEAQ. This CDR3 reads CASSPLGDREKLFF. The CDR3 nucleotides read TGTGCCAGCAGCCCCCTTGGTGATCGGGAAAAACTGTTTTTT.

The chain employs TRBV5-6 and TRBJ2-1; 7 bases line up with TRBD2. Germline V gene sequence: CDR1 SGHDT, CDR2 YYEEEE. The CDR3 loop spans 17 amino acids. V shed 1 base, J shed 4 bases, and the junction held 11 bases outside the gene matches. The CDR3 loop is CASSLTGLVGGYNEQFF. CDR3 nucleotides: TGTGCCAGCAGCTTGACTGGACTAGTTGGTGGGTACAATGAGCAGTTCTTC.

V is TRBV7-8 and J is TRBJ1-5; 9 bases are a match to TRBD1. Germline CDR1 reads SGHVS; CDR2 reads FQNEAQ. V dropped 5 bases and J dropped 6; count of bases not matched to a gene: 11. The CDR3 covers 16 residues. The CDR3 bases are TGTGCCAGCAGCCAAGGATATACAGGGGGCATTCAGCCCCAGCATTTT. Its protein product is CASSQGYTGGIQPQHF.

The rearrangement links TRBV6-5 to TRBJ1-1; D gene ambiguous. This CDR3 has 12 residues. V lost 4 bases and J lost 5, with 8 bases in between. Germline CDR1 MNHEY, CDR2 SVGAGI. The CDR3 spells CASSSSLTEAFF. Written as DNA, the CDR3 is TGTGCCAGCAGTTCGAGTCTTACTGAAGCTTTCTTT.

CDR3 nucleotides: TGTGCCAGCAGTTTGTGGGACCGAAAAGAGACCCAGTACTTC. Translation gives CASSLWDRKETQYF. The V gene is TRBV27, the J gene TRBJ2-5, with D perhaps given as TRBD1 or TRBD2 (5 bases each). CDR1 MNHEY and CDR2 SMNVEV come from the germline V gene (reference sequence). This CDR3 contains 14 residues. Trimming left V 3 bases short and J 3 bases short, with 11 bases between.